This T cell receptor beta chain was profiled in a study of T cells in Graves' hyperthyroidism and ophthalmopathy. Trimming shortened V by 7 bases and J by 4 bases, and 19 bases separated the two germline ends. CDR1 and CDR2 from the germline V gene are MNHNS and SASEGT. The CDR3 has 15 amino acids. Template material for amplifying TCR beta CDR3 regions consisted of RNA transcripts. Carried out on the TCR CDR3, a first-round RT-PCR used the HTBI primer set. Each CDR3 protein gets one entry after TCRdb re-called the multiplex PCR reads with MiXCR. The table has approximately 150,000 distinct CDR3 sequences, less than 10% seen once. Hyperthyroidism was newly diagnosed in patients aged 18 to 65 (duration under 2 months). This clonotype was recorded at least ten times.

What was sequenced was blood. The chain is built from TRBV6-1 and TRBJ1-1; tentatively, D is TRBD1 (5 bases). The TCR comes from a woman aged 18-29 years with Graves' hyperthyroidism that later progressed to Graves' ophthalmopathy. The CDR3 reads CASKGRAPQGTEAFF. The CDR3 bases are TGTGCCAGCAAAGGCAGGGCGCCTCAGGGCACTGAAGCTTTCTTT.